Only a few counts were recorded for the clone carrying this T cell receptor (beta chain). This entry comes from a study of T cells in Graves' hyperthyroidism and ophthalmopathy. There were TCR beta CDR3 regions amplified from RNA transcripts. An initial round of RT-PCR targeting the TCR CDR3 relied on the HTBI primer set. TCRdb used MiXCR to reprocess the multiplex PCR reads, holding one entry per CDR3 protein. The sample holds fewer than 650,000 distinct CDR3 sequences, approximately 15% seen once. The sequence was obtained from a woman in her thirties with Graves' hyperthyroidism that later progressed to Graves' ophthalmopathy. Specimen: blood.

The chain's CDR3 is CASSRYRTGSRTNEKLFF. Written as DNA, the CDR3 is TGTGCCAGCAGCCGCTACCGGACAGGGAGTAGAACTAATGAAAAACTGTTTTTT. This chain connects TRBV5-6 to TRBJ1-4, with 8 positions matching TRBD1. Germline CDR1 and CDR2: SGHDT and YYEEEE. J lost 1 base, V lost 4 bases, and 12 bases had no gene match. The length of the CDR3 is 18 residues.